The entry below gives a single T cell receptor beta chain sequence along with its context. This specimen comes from a study of graft-versus-host responses after intestinal transplantation. Trimming took off 2 bases at V and 5 bases at J, with 24 bases between the two ends. Germline loops: CDR1 SGDLS, CDR2 YYNGEE. The CDR3 has 18 amino acids. Responders that carried the CFSE label, about 200,000 of them, were plated with about 200,000 irradiated, violet-dye-labeled stimulator cells. Measured with immunoSEQ multiplex PCR; TCRdb has only the in-frame clones, and not every one. The top ten hold approximately 1.7% of the sample, which has approximately 20,000 clones, approximately 40% seen once.

The sequencing used alloreactive CD8+ T cells from a mixed lymphocyte reaction culture, collected before intestinal transplant. This sample's subset: CFSE-low proliferating T cells sorted from approximately 6-day pre-transplant mixed lymphocyte reaction (GvH or HvG direction). This TCR derives from a human patient who received an intestinal transplant. J is TRBJ2-3 and V is TRBV9; D remains unclear. CDR3 sequence (DNA): TGTGCCAGCAGCGTGGGTAAAGGGTCCCGCCGGATTGGAGATACGCAGTATTTT. Encoded protein: CASSVGKGSRRIGDTQYF.